The clone carrying this T cell receptor beta chain was counted only a few times. What it binds is not known. These data come from a study of beta chain features in type 1 diabetes. Whole-study results and caveats: TCRB CDR3s were moderately but significantly shorter in Type 1 diabetes patients in all four CD4+ subsets. More deletions and fewer insertions at VDJ junctions were found in patients with type 1 diabetes. Shorter templates might be favored by PCR, and equally so in patients and in controls.

Expressed TCRB transcripts got sequenced, as all isolated RNA was reverse transcribed. The repertoire was sequenced with immunoSEQ multiplex PCR; TCRdb's copy has only in-frame clones and lacks some. The sample has a few hundred thousand clones, 14% seen once. The J segment lost 3 bases and the V segment lost 5 bases, leaving 8 bases of the junction unmatched. The CDR3 is made up of 16 amino acids. Germline V gives CDR1 SGHRS, CDR2 YFSETQ. A CD45RO/CCR7/CD25/CD127/CD95/CD27 panel sorted naive, central memory, regulatory and stem cell-like memory CD4+ cells. Sequenced sample: naive CD4+ T cells from blood. The source of this sequence is a young man in good health. The chain couples TRBV5-1 to TRBJ2-4; 10 nucleotides agree with TRBD1. The CDR3 is CASRAGTGANKNIQYF. In DNA, the CDR3 is TGCGCCAGCAGGGCGGGGACAGGGGCGAACAAAAACATTCAGTACTTC. The complete variable domain, with remaining parts taken from reference TRBV5-1 and TRBJ2-4, reads KAGVTQTPRYLIKTRGQQVTLSCSPISGHRSVSWYQQTPGQGLQFLFEYFSETQRNKGNFPGRFSGRQFSNSRSEMNVSTLELGDSALYLCASRAGTGANKNIQYFGAGTRLSVL.